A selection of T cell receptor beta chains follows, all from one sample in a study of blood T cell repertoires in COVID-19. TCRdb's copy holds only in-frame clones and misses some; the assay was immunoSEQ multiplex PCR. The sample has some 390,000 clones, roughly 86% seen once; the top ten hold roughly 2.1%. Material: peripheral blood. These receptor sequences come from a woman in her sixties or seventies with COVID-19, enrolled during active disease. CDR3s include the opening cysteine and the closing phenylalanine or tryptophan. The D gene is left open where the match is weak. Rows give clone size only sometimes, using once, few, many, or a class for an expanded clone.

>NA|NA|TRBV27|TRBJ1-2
TGTGCCAGCTCAGGTTGGCAGGGCGTCGGCATGAGGGGCTACACCTTC
CASSGWQGVGMRGYTF
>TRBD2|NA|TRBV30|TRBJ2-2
TGTGCCTGGAGCGGGGGGGCAAACACCGGGGAGCTGTTTTTT
CAWSGGANTGELFF
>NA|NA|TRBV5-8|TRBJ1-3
TGTGCCAACCCGAGGCGGGGAAACACCATATATTTT
CANPRRGNTIYF
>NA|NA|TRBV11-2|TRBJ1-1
TGTGCCAGCAGCTTAGAGGGGGCTGAGGTCGCTGAAGCTTTCTTT
CASSLEGAEVAEAFF
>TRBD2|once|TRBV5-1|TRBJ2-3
TGCGCCAGCAGCCCAAACATCCCGGGACTAGCATCTGATACGCAGTATTTT
CASSPNIPGLASDTQYF
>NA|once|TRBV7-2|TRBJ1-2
TGTGCCAGCAGCTTAGGGGGGGATGGCTACACCTTC
CASSLGGDGYTF
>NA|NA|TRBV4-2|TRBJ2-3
TGTGCCAGCAGCCAAAGAGGAGGGGGCGAGTTAGATACGCAGTATTTT
CASSQRGGGELDTQYF
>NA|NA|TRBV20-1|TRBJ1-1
TGCAGTGCCTCAACAGGGCCTGAAGCTTTCTTT
CSASTGPEAFF
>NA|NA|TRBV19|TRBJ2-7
TGTGCCAGTAGTACCCATCAAGAGCAGTACTTC
CASSTHQEQYF
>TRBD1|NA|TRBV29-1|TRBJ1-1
TGCAGCGCCGGGACAGACTACACTGAAGCTTTCTTT
CSAGTDYTEAFF
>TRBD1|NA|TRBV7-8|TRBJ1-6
TGTGCCAGCAGCGCCGACCGGGACAGGGGGATCGAGGGGTCACCCCTCCACTTT
CASSADRDRGIEGSPLHF
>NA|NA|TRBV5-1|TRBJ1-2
TGCGCCAGCAGCGCTACCCCGGGGTACGGGGATGGCTACACCTTC
CASSATPGYGDGYTF
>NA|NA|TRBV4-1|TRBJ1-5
TGCGCCAGCAGCCAAGACCGGGACACCAGTTTTTCAAGCAATCAGCCCCAGCATTTT
CASSQDRDTSFSSNQPQHF
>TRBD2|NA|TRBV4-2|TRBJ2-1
TGTGCCAGCAGCCAAGTGGGGGCTAGCGGGGGGTATGGCAATGAGCAGTTCTTC
CASSQVGASGGYGNEQFF
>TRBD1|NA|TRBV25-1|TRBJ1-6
TGTGCCAGCAGTGATCGCCTCGGGACAGCTAATTCACCCCTCCACTTT
CASSDRLGTANSPLHF
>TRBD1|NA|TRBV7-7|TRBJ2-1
TGTGCCAGCAGCGCGCGCTCCGGGACAGGGGCCTACAATGAGCAGTTCTTC
CASSARSGTGAYNEQFF
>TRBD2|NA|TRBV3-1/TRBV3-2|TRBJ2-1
TGTGCCAGCAGCCTGCGGGGGGGCTCTCATGAGCAGTTCTTC
CASSLRGGSHEQFF
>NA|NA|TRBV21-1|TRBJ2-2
TGTGCCAGCAGCATTCTAGCGGGGATTGACACCGGGGAGCTGTTTTTT
CASSILAGIDTGELFF
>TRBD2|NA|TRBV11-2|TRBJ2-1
TGTGCTATTACTAGCGGGAAATACAATGAGCAGTTCTTC
CAITSGKYNEQFF
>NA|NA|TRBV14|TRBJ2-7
TGTGCCAGCAGCCCCCTACGCGGGCAAACCTACGAGCAGTACTTC
CASSPLRGQTYEQYF
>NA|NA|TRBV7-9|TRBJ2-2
TGTGCCAGCAGCTTAGTAGACAGCGCGAACACCGGGGAGCTGTTTTTT
CASSLVDSANTGELFF
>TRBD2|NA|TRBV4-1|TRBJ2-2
TGCGCCAGCAGCCAAGAAGCGGGGGGTACGGTTGCCGGGGAGCTGTTTTTT
CASSQEAGGTVAGELFF
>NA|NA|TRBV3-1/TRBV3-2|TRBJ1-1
TGTGCCAGCAGCCTGCGAGGGCTGAACACTGAAGCTTTCTTT
CASSLRGLNTEAFF
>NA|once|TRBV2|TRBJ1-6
TGTGCCAGCAGATCCGGGGGTGGCCGGGCCAATTCACCCCTCCACTTT
CASRSGGGRANSPLHF
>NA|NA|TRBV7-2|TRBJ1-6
TGTGCCAGCAGCTTAGCGGGGCTCCGGACCCTCCACTTT
CASSLAGLRTLHF
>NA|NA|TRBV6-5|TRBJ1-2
TGTGCCAGCAGTTACCCCCCAGGGAATGGCTACACCTTC
CASSYPPGNGYTF
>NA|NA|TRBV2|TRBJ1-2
TGTGCCAGTAGCGATTGGGGTGGGAACTATGGCTACACCTTC
CASSDWGGNYGYTF
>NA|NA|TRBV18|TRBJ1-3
TGTGCCAGCTCATCGGGACACCCCTTAGGGGGAAACACCATATATTTT
CASSSGHPLGGNTIYF
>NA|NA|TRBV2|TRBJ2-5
TGTGCCAGCAGTGTTGTAGAAGAGACCCAGTACTTC
CASSVVEETQYF
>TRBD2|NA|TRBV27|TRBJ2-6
TGTGCCAGCAGCCTTCGACTAGCGGGGGCCAGCTCTGGGGCCAACGTCCTGACTTTC
CASSLRLAGASSGANVLTF
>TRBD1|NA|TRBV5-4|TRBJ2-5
TGTGCCAGCAGCTTGATCGGGGCAGGGGGCTATAGGGAGACCCAGTACTTC
CASSLIGAGGYRETQYF
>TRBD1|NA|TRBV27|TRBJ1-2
TGTGCCAGCAGTTTATTGGGACAGGTTAACTATGGCTACACCTTC
CASSLLGQVNYGYTF
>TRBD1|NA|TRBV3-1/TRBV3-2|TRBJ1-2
TGTGCCAGCAGCTACGGACAGGGGACCTATGGCTACACCTTC
CASSYGQGTYGYTF
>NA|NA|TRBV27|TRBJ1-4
TGTGCCAGCAGGACCCACAGGGCCTCTAATGAAAAACTGTTTTTT
CASRTHRASNEKLFF
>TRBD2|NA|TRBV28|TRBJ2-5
TGTGCCAGCAGTTCACTAGCGGGGGGGACCATGGGCACCAAACACGGGGGCCAGTACTTC
CASSSLAGGTMGTKHGGQYF
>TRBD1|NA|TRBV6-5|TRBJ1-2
TGTGCCAGCAGTTACGGAGAGGGGGCGTTTGGCTACACCTTC
CASSYGEGAFGYTF
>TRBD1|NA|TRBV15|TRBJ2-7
TGTGCCACCAGCAGAGTGGGACAGGGTAACTACGAGCAGTACTTC
CATSRVGQGNYEQYF
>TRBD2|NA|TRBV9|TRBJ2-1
TGTGCCAGCAGCGCTAGAAGGAGCGGGGGGGCCCGCTACAATGAGCAGTTCTTC
CASSARRSGGARYNEQFF
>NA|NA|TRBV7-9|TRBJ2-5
TGTGCCAGCAGTCACCAGGGCGGCCAAGAGACCCAGTACTTC
CASSHQGGQETQYF
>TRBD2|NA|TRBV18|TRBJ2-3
TGTGCCAGCTCTCTAAGCGGGGGGGCTTTCGATACGCAGTATTTT
CASSLSGGAFDTQYF